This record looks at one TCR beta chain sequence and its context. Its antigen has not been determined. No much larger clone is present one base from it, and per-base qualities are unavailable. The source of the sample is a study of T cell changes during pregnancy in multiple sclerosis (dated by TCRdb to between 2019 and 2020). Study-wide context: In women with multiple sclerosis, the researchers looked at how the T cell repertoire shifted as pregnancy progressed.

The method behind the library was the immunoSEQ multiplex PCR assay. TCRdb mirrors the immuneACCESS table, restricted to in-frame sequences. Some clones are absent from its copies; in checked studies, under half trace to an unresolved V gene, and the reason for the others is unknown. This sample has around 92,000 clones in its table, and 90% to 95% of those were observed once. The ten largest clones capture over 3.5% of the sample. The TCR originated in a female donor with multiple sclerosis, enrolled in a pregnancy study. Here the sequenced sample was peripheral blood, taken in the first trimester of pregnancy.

The CDR3 region reads CASSVSGGGDEQFF. The sequenced DNA is TGTGCCAGCAGCGTAAGCGGGGGGGGCGATGAGCAGTTCTTC. The chain is assembled from TRBV9 and TRBJ2-1, and TRBD2 matches 10 of the central bases. CDR1 and CDR2 are drawn from the germline V gene: SGDLS, YYNGEE. Including the terminal cysteine and phenylalanine, the CDR3 comprises 14 residues. Just the 42-base CDR3 DNA is kept, in frame starting at base 1. For this chain, trimming is 1 base at the V end and 8 bases at the J end, and the number of junction bases without a gene match is 3.